The clone carrying this T cell receptor (beta chain) was seen only once. This record comes from a study of blood T cell repertoires in COVID-19. Only in-frame clones appear in the TCRdb table, and some are missing; sequencing was by immunoSEQ multiplex PCR. The sample records around 37,000 clones, over 75% being singletons. Specimen: peripheral blood. The receptor was isolated from a human donor in a cohort sampled during active COVID-19.

CDR3 in amino acids: CASSPPGGGSYEQYF. The CDR3 coding sequence is TGTGCCAGCAGTCCCCCGGGGGGCGGTTCCTACGAGCAGTACTTC. The chain has TRBV28 and TRBJ2-7; D is possibly TRBD2 (7 bases). The CDR3 has 15 residues. Germline lookup yields CDR1 MDHEN and CDR2 SYDVKM. Trimming stripped 5 bases from V and 1 base from J, with 15 bases between.